This TCR beta chain emerged from a study of blood T cell repertoires in COVID-19. Turning to the study itself: Italy, Spain and the United States were the sources of the convalescent and acute COVID-19 samples.

Across 24 US areas, participants ranged in age from about 18 to 100 years. Cohort placement rested on clinical history that participants reported themselves. Trimming took off 2 bases at V and 4 bases at J, with 12 bases between the two ends. This CDR3 comprises 15 residues. Looked up from germline, CDR1 is SGHTA and CDR2 is FQGTGA. In the original processing: Estimated nucleated cell counts came from reference gene primer amplification. Sequencing used immunoSEQ multiplex PCR; TCRdb keeps in-frame clones, though not all of them. V, J and clone size reflect that table, while D and trimming were determined from the DNA. The sample includes more than 150,000 clones, approximately 80% seen only once; the top ten take 11%.

The receptor's source is a man aged 50 to 60 who had recovered from COVID-19. Material for sequencing was PBMCs or T cells enriched from blood (not recorded which). V gene TRBV7-3 combines with J gene TRBJ2-1; the D gene is possibly TRBD2 (5 bases). The chain's CDR3 is CASSLGRAGYNEQFF. The DNA of the CDR3 is TGTGCCAGCAGCTTAGGGCGGGCCGGGTACAATGAGCAGTTCTTC.